The next 31 T cell receptor beta chains were all read from a single sample in a study of blood T cells in healthy people across ages. The use of a sample-barcoded 5' primer and a J-beta primer mix characterized a second PCR of roughly 7 to 12 cycles. MiXCR, run by TCRdb on the 5' RACE reads, gives a single entry per CDR3 protein. The repertoire consists of about 1.5 million distinct CDR3 sequences, with 42% occurring once and the leading ten covering just over 4%. The sequenced sample was blood. The receptor set was obtained from a woman under 30 in good health.

This clonotype was seen a few times. The rearrangement links TRBV7-2 to TRBJ2-1; no definite D call. Trimming shortened V by 5 bases and J by 3 bases, and 8 bases separated the two germline ends. CDR1 is SGHTA and CDR2 is FQGNSA in the germline V gene. This CDR3 is 13 amino acids long. CDR3 sequence: CASSPNNYNEQFF. The DNA for the CDR3 is TGTGCCAGCAGCCCAAACAACTACAATGAGCAGTTCTTC.

The rearrangement joins TRBV28 to TRBJ2-3; possibly TRBD2 for D (6 bases). Germline values: CDR1 MDHEN, CDR2 SYDVKM. The CDR3 length is 16 residues. The V and J ends lost 4 bases and 5 bases respectively, with 19 bases between them. The CDR3 DNA reads as TGTGCCAGCAGTTCGGGTTCCAGCGGGTATAAAGATACGCAGTATTTT. It is translated as CASSSGSSGYKDTQYF. Variable domain in full (rest from reference TRBV28 and TRBJ2-3): DVKVTQSSRYLVKRTGEKVFLECVQDMDHENMFWYRQDPGLGLRLIYFSYDVKMKEKGDIPEGYSVSREKKERFSLILESASTNQTSMYLCASSSGSSGYKDTQYFGPGTRLTVL.

The sample holds one count of this clonotype. J is TRBJ1-1 and V is TRBV20-1; tentative D call: TRBD1 (5 bases). The CDR3 has 13 amino acids. V was trimmed by 3 bases and J by 3 bases, leaving 11 bases between them. Germline values: CDR1 DFQATT, CDR2 SNEGSKA (reference sequence). The CDR3 sequence: CSARRRGDTEAFF. CDR3 nucleotides: TGCAGTGCTAGGCGAAGGGGTGACACTGAAGCTTTCTTT.

This clonotype was picked up a small number of times. This chain connects TRBV3-1 to TRBJ1-1; no definite D call. The CDR3 has 14 residues. Trimming left V 0 bases short and J 7 bases short, with 12 bases between. In germline, CDR1 is LGHDT, CDR2 YNNKEL (reference sequence). In nucleotides, the CDR3 is TGTGCCAGCAGCCAAGAATGGAGTCACTTTGAAGCTTTCTTT. This encodes CASSQEWSHFEAFF.

CDR3 amino acids: CATSRDPAGLNTEAFF. The CDR3, as DNA: TGTGCCACCAGCAGAGATCCCGCAGGCCTGAACACTGAAGCTTTCTTT. The chain has TRBV15 and TRBJ1-1; D not certain. This CDR3 is 16 amino acids long. Trimming pared 0 bases from V and 0 bases from J, leaving 11 bases between. CDR1 and CDR2 from the germline V gene are LNHNV and YYDKDF (reference sequence). The entire variable domain, with the rest obtained from reference TRBV15 and TRBJ1-1, is as follows: DAMVIQNPRYQVTQFGKPVTLSCSQTLNHNVMYWYQQKSSQAPKLLFHYYDKDFNNEADTPDNFQSRRPNTSFCFLDIRSPGLGDTAMYLCATSRDPAGLNTEAFFGQGTRLTVV.

The chain is built from TRBV7-2 and TRBJ1-4; D call uncertain. The germline V gene encodes CDR1 SGHTA and CDR2 FQGNSA. This CDR3 spans 13 amino acids. Trimming cost V 6 bases and J 12 bases, with 17 bases left between them. In DNA form, the CDR3 reads TGTGCCAGCAGATCCAAGCTGACTGAGGAACTGTTTTTT. Amino acids: CASRSKLTEELFF.

The gene calls are TRBV27 and TRBJ1-4; tentative D call: TRBD1 (5 bases). The germline V and J ends were trimmed by 2 bases and 3 bases, with 10 bases remaining between them. From germline, CDR1 is MNHEY and CDR2 SMNVEV (reference sequence). The CDR3 is 15 amino acids. The CDR3 DNA reads TGTGCCAGCAGTTTAGGTCTGGGGGCTAATGAAAAACTGTTTTTT. This codes for CASSLGLGANEKLFF.

Many counts were recorded for this clonotype. This chain links TRBV4-1 with TRBJ1-6; 8 bases are a match to TRBD1. The length of the CDR3 is 18 residues. Germline CDR1 and CDR2: MGHRA and YSYEKL. V shed 3 bases and J 3 bases; nucleotides not matched to a gene: 10. As DNA, the CDR3 is TGCGCCAGCAGCCAGGAGCCAGGGGGCGGAGGCTATAATTCACCCCTCCACTTT. Translation gives CASSQEPGGGGYNSPLHF.

The chain is built from TRBV5-1 and TRBJ2-1; D is possibly TRBD1 (5 bases). The germline V gene has CDR1 SGHRS and CDR2 YFSETQ. V was clipped by 4 bases and J by 4 bases, with 9 bases between them. The CDR3 runs to 13 residues. CDR3 bases: TGCGCCAGCAGCAAGGACATGTACAATGAGCAGTTCTTC. It yields the protein CASSKDMYNEQFF.

This chain uses TRBV20-1 with TRBJ2-1; 13 bases are a match to TRBD2. The CDR3 is 13 residues long. The germline gives CDR1 DFQATT, CDR2 SNEGSKA (reference sequence). Trimming removed 8 bases from V and 10 bases from J; junction bases left unmatched: 8. The CDR3 region is CSPRRLAGGEQFF. The CDR3 DNA follows: TGCAGTCCTCGAAGACTAGCGGGAGGCGAGCAGTTCTTC.

This clonotype turned up a few times. V is TRBV6-5 and J is TRBJ2-1; TRBD2 aligns across 8 bases. J lost 10 bases, V lost 5 bases, and 4 bases had no gene match. This CDR3 region has 12 residues. The germline V gene has CDR1 MNHEY and CDR2 SVGAGI. The CDR3 bases are TGTGCCAGCAGTCAGACTAGCGTGGAGCAGTTCTTC. The encoded protein is CASSQTSVEQFF.

The V gene is TRBV7-9, the J gene TRBJ1-2; tentatively, D is TRBD1 (6 bases). Per germline, CDR1 SEHNR and CDR2 FQNEAQ (reference sequence). With 3 bases removed from V and 4 bases from J, the gap between germline ends came to 18 bases. The CDR3 is 16 residues long. CDR3 in amino acids: CASSFGTTGMGYGYTF. The CDR3 DNA reads TGTGCCAGCAGCTTTGGCACCACAGGGATGGGCTATGGCTACACCTTC. The complete variable domain, with remaining parts taken from reference TRBV7-9 and TRBJ1-2, reads DTGVSQNPRHKITKRGQNVTFRCDPISEHNRLYWYRQTLGQGPEFLTYFQNEAQLEKSRLLSDRFSAERPKGSFSTLEIQRTEQGDSAMYLCASSFGTTGMGYGYTFGSGTRLTVV.

The chain carries TRBV11-2 and TRBJ1-5; D remains unclear. Germline loops: CDR1 SGHAT, CDR2 FQNNGV. The CDR3 extends over 15 amino acids. The V and J ends lost 0 bases and 4 bases respectively, with 10 bases between them. In nucleotides, the CDR3 is TGTGCCAGCAGCTTAGAGGGGAACCGTAATCAGCCCCAGCATTTT. It yields the protein CASSLEGNRNQPQHF.

The CDR3 reads CASSTGTSSYNSPLHF. The CDR3 nucleotides read TGTGCCAGCAGTACCGGGACCTCGTCCTATAATTCACCCCTCCACTTT. The chain has TRBV12-3 or TRBV12-4 and TRBJ1-6; D might be TRBD1 (5 bases). Between the trimmed V and J ends, which lost 5 bases and 1 base, there was a span of 12 bases. CDR3 size: 16 residues.

The chain uses TRBV3-1 and TRBJ2-7, with D possibly matching TRBD1 (6 bases). The CDR3 extends over 14 amino acids. In germline, CDR1 is LGHDT, CDR2 YNNKEL (reference sequence). V shed 2 bases and J shed 2 bases, with 10 bases lying between them. DNA of the CDR3: TGTGCCAGCAGCCAACCCTACAGGGCCTACGAGCAGTACTTC. As protein: CASSQPYRAYEQYF.

This clonotype has just a few counts. J is TRBJ1-5 and V is TRBV20-1; D is ambiguous. The ends were cut back, 1 base at V and 3 bases at J, with 10 bases in the middle. The CDR3 length is 14 residues. Germline V gene data show CDR1 as DFQATT and CDR2 as SNEGSKA (reference sequence). The CDR3 sequence: CSARVWSVNQPQHF. As DNA, the CDR3 is TGCAGTGCTAGAGTTTGGTCAGTCAATCAGCCCCAGCATTTT.

This clonotype was seen a few times. J is TRBJ2-7 and V is TRBV4-1, with TRBD1 as a possible D gene (6 bases). With 0 bases removed from V and 2 bases from J, the gap between germline ends came to 11 bases. Per germline, CDR1 MGHRA and CDR2 YSYEKL. The CDR3 extends over 15 amino acids. Here the CDR3 DNA reads TGCGCCAGCAGCCAAGAACGGGACATGCCCTACGAGCAGTACTTC. It translates to CASSQERDMPYEQYF.

The V gene is TRBV24-1, the J gene TRBJ2-1; 10 bases align to TRBD1. V gave up 4 bases and J gave up 2 bases; unmatched junction bases: 4. From germline, CDR1 is KGHDR and CDR2 SFDVKD. This CDR3 comprises 16 residues. As DNA, the CDR3 is TGTGCCACCAGTGACACCGGGACAGGGGCCTACAATGAGCAGTTCTTC. Protein sequence: CATSDTGTGAYNEQFF.

V usage is TRBV29-1 and J usage is TRBJ2-1; D gene uncertain. Germline CDR1 is SQVTM and CDR2 is ANQGSEA. V shed 6 bases and J shed 13 bases, with 19 bases lying between them. CDR3 length: 12 residues. CDR3 sequence (DNA): TGCAGCGTCGGGCAGCTCAAGGAGACCCAGTTCTTC. Translating gives CSVGQLKETQFF.

This clonotype has only a few counts. The chain employs TRBV6-6 and TRBJ1-4; no definite D call. Germline V gene sequence: CDR1 MNHNY, CDR2 SVGAGI (reference sequence). V shed 0 bases and J shed 4 bases, with 9 bases lying between them. There are 15 residues in the CDR3. In DNA form, the CDR3 reads TGTGCCAGCAGTTACTCGGAACAGATTAATGAAAAACTGTTTTTT. Amino acid sequence: CASSYSEQINEKLFF.

In its sample, this clonotype was seen a few times. The CDR3 sequence is CASSLVGQGLLYGYTF. CDR3 coding DNA: TGCGCCAGCAGCTTGGTCGGACAGGGCCTCCTCTATGGCTACACCTTC. This chain joins TRBV5-1 and TRBJ1-2; 8 bases are a match to TRBD1. The germline V gene encodes CDR1 SGHRS and CDR2 YFSETQ. This CDR3 region has 16 residues. J gave up 4 bases and V 0 bases, and 8 bases lay outside the gene matches.

This clonotype was seen more than once but under ten times. The chain recombines TRBV20-1 with TRBJ2-1, with 9 bases identical to TRBD2. Trimming removed 4 bases from V and 3 bases from J; junction bases left unmatched: 7. The CDR3 loop spans 15 amino acids. Germline CDR1 reads DFQATT; CDR2 reads SNEGSKA (reference sequence). Here the CDR3 DNA reads TGCAGTGCTACCCTAGGAGCGGGGGGCTACAATGAGCAGTTCTTC. It encodes CSATLGAGGYNEQFF.

There are a few counts of this clonotype. This rearrangement joins TRBV20-1 to TRBJ2-1, with D unresolved. Germline V gene sequence: CDR1 DFQATT, CDR2 SNEGSKA (reference sequence). Trimming cost V 6 bases and J 3 bases, with 6 bases left between them. The CDR3 length is 11 residues. The CDR3 DNA follows: TGCAGTGCGGGCTACTACAATGAGCAGTTCTTC. Protein product: CSAGYYNEQFF.

The chain's CDR3 is CASSSWTSADEQYF. CDR3 DNA: TGCGCCAGCAGCTCCTGGACTAGCGCCGACGAGCAGTACTTC. This chain links TRBV5-1 with TRBJ2-7; 9 bases map to TRBD2. Per germline, CDR1 SGHRS and CDR2 YFSETQ. CDR3 size: 14 residues. Trimming removed 3 bases from V and 5 bases from J; junction bases left unmatched: 6.

The chain joins TRBV15 to TRBJ2-7; weak D call: TRBD1 (6 bases). The germline CDR1 and CDR2 sequences are LNHNV and YYDKDF (reference sequence). The CDR3 consists of 12 residues. Trimming removed 4 bases from V and 6 bases from J, with 10 bases in between. In nucleotides, the CDR3 is TGTGCCACCAGCACAGGGGTCAGCGAGCAGTACTTC. Protein product: CATSTGVSEQYF.

V gene TRBV20-1 combines with J gene TRBJ2-1; 10 nucleotides agree with TRBD2. Germline V CDR1 and CDR2: DFQATT, SNEGSKA (reference sequence). The J segment lost 1 base and the V segment lost 5 bases, leaving 14 bases of the junction unmatched. This CDR3 spans 18 amino acids. The CDR3 loop is CSAPSPASGRRSYNEQFF. DNA for the CDR3: TGCAGTGCTCCCTCCCCCGCTAGCGGGAGAAGGTCCTACAATGAGCAGTTCTTC.

This clonotype was recorded a few times. The chain recombines TRBV20-1 with TRBJ1-6; D is unresolved. The germline gives CDR1 DFQATT, CDR2 SNEGSKA (reference sequence). V was pared by 3 bases and J by 0 bases, with 12 bases between. This CDR3 spans 16 amino acids. The CDR3, as DNA: TGCAGTGCTAGTTACCAAATCGGCTCCTATAATTCACCCCTCCACTTT. Its translation is CSASYQIGSYNSPLHF.

This clonotype occurred a few times. CDR3 amino acids: CATGAQVNYGYTF. In DNA form, the CDR3 reads TGTGCCACAGGGGCACAGGTAAACTATGGCTACACCTTC. V gene TRBV10-3 combines with J gene TRBJ1-2; D possibly corresponds to TRBD1 (6 bases). Germline V lookup: CDR1 ENHRY, CDR2 SYGVKD. The CDR3 runs 13 residues. Between the trimmed V and J ends, which lost 10 bases and 2 bases, there was a span of 14 bases.

This clonotype has ten or more counts. J is TRBJ2-7 and V is TRBV12-3 or TRBV12-4; D gene unclear. The V end was cut by 2 bases, the J end by 4 bases, with 3 bases between. The CDR3 covers 11 residues. CDR3 coding DNA: TGTGCCAGCAGTTTATGGTACGAGCAGTACTTC. Its protein product is CASSLWYEQYF.

This chain uses TRBV15 with TRBJ2-7; possibly TRBD2 for D (7 bases). CDR1 LNHNV and CDR2 YYDKDF come from the germline V gene (reference sequence). CDR3 size: 14 residues. V lost 9 bases to trimming and J lost 2 bases, with 17 bases between them. CDR3 nucleotide sequence: TGTGCCACGGGGGGGCGGGACAATCCCTACGAGCAGTACTTC. Amino acid sequence: CATGGRDNPYEQYF. The variable domain in full, completed from reference TRBV15 and TRBJ2-7, reads DAMVIQNPRYQVTQFGKPVTLSCSQTLNHNVMYWYQQKSSQAPKLLFHYYDKDFNNEADTPDNFQSRRPNTSFCFLDIRSPGLGDTAMYLCATGGRDNPYEQYFGPGTRLTVT.

The chain has TRBV4-1 and TRBJ1-1; TRBD1 matches at 7 bases. The germline gives CDR1 MGHRA, CDR2 YSYEKL. Unmatched junction bases numbered 6, after V lost 1 base and J lost 1 base. The CDR3 runs to 16 residues. DNA of the CDR3: TGCGCCAGCAGCCAAGTACTTGGACAGGAGAACACTGAAGCTTTCTTT. Translation gives CASSQVLGQENTEAFF.